This TCR beta chain was captured by sequencing in a study of cytotoxic CD8 clonotypes in ibrutinib-treated CLL. Some clones are missing from TCRdb's copy, which holds only in-frame ones; the method was immunoSEQ multiplex PCR. The data hold a few hundred thousand clones, with over 60% observed a single time. This clone was seen only a few times. Antigen unknown. The V gene's germline CDR1 is WSHSY and CDR2 SAAADI. The CDR3 contains 12 residues. The V end was cut by 0 bases, the J end by 11 bases, with 9 bases between. Overall study findings and caveats: Clonality increased with ibrutinib response but returned toward baseline at progression. Exceeding age-matched healthy donors, baseline clonality also tracked the counts of circulating CD8+ T cells.

The receptor comes from a human donor with chronic lymphocytic leukemia. This specimen was PBMCs, taken after 36 months of ibrutinib treatment. The rearrangement uses TRBV10-2 and TRBJ2-3; the D gene is possibly TRBD2 (5 bases). This CDR3 is CASSESNGRQYF. The CDR3, as DNA: TGCGCCAGCAGTGAGTCGAATGGGAGGCAGTATTTT.